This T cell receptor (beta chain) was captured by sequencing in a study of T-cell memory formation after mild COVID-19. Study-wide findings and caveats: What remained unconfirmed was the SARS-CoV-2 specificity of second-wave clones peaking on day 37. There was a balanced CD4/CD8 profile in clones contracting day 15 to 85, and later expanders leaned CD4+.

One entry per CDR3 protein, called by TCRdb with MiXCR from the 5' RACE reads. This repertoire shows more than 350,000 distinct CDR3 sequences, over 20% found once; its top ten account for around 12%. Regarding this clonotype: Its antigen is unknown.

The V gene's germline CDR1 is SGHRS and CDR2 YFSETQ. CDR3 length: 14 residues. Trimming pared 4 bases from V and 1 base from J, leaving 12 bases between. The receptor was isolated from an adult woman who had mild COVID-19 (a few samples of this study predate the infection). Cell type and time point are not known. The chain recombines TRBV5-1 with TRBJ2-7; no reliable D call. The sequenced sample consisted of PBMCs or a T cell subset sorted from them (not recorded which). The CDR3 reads CASSPVEWSYEQYF. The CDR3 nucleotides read TGCGCCAGCAGCCCTGTGGAGTGGTCCTACGAGCAGTACTTC.